This TCR beta chain was sequenced for a study of cytomegalovirus exposure and HLA in healthy donors. Study-level results: An assumption of roughly uniform sequencing depth across donors underlay the presence/absence analyses. Several of the most significant clusters appeared linked to common viral pathogens, based on a later analysis. In a later analysis, TCR beta V- and J-gene trimming was associated with a missense DCLRE1C variant. Reportedly, a later analysis found an Asian-associated ancestry cluster had fewer N-insertions than the roughly 700-donor mean.

With respect to this clone: The target antigen is unknown.

The PCR ran on 60 Vbeta and 13 Jbeta primers. Sequencing was performed with immunoSEQ multiplex PCR; in TCRdb, only in-frame clones are kept and a portion is missing. The table lists approximately 120,000 clones, 60% to 75% of them singletons. The CDR3 has 12 residues. Germline V CDR1 and CDR2: MDHEN, SYDVKM. V lost 2 bases to trimming and J lost 12 bases, with 11 bases between them. The sequenced sample consisted of PBMCs. The rearrangement links TRBV28 to TRBJ1-5; D gene uncertain. The clonotype was recovered from a woman aged 45-59 years in good health and CMV-seropositive. CDR3 sequence reads: CASSLGSGSQHF. DNA of the CDR3: TGTGCCAGCAGTTTAGGGAGTGGGAGCCAGCATTTT.